Below are 25 T cell receptor beta chains sequenced from a single sample in a study of blood T cells in healthy people across ages. A second PCR of 7 to 11 cycles used a sample-barcoded 5' primer and a J-beta primer mix. TCRdb reanalysed the 5' RACE reads using MiXCR and keeps one entry per CDR3 protein. The sample records around 1,900,000 distinct CDR3 sequences, about 39% being singletons. Sequencing input: blood. These TCRs come from a human donor in good health.

The chain links TRBV3-1 to TRBJ1-2; D is possibly TRBD1 (6 bases). CDR3 size: 16 residues. Germline assignment: CDR1 LGHDT and CDR2 YNNKEL (reference sequence). The germline V and J ends were trimmed by 4 bases and 4 bases, with 19 bases remaining between them. The DNA of the CDR3 is TGTGCCAGCAGCCGAGGGACATTCAGGGAAACCTATGGCTACACCTTC. As protein: CASSRGTFRETYGYTF.

The V gene is TRBV28, the J gene TRBJ2-5; TRBD1 agrees at 7 bases. The ends lost 6 bases at V and 2 bases at J; junction bases unmatched: 9. Germline loops: CDR1 MDHEN, CDR2 SYDVKM. The CDR3 covers 15 residues. Written as DNA, the CDR3 is TGTGCCAGCAGCGACAGGGACAGTCCTCAAGAGACCCAGTACTTC. Its translation is CASSDRDSPQETQYF.

This clonotype was counted a few times. The rearrangement joins TRBV3-1 to TRBJ1-5; D ambiguous. CDR1 LGHDT and CDR2 YNNKEL come from the germline V gene (reference sequence). The CDR3 consists of 12 residues. V was trimmed by 8 bases and J by 8 bases, leaving 13 bases between them. Here the CDR3 reads CASSGTGEPQHF. CDR3 in DNA: TGTGCCAGCTCAGGAACGGGAGAGCCCCAGCATTTT.

The chain recombines TRBV6-2 or TRBV6-3 with TRBJ1-2, with a weak D call TRBD1 (6 bases). CDR1 is MNHEY, CDR2 SVGEGT, per germline. V shed 4 bases and J shed 8 bases, with 17 bases lying between them. The CDR3 has 14 amino acids. CDR3 in amino acids: CASSLARQGPGYTF. The CDR3, as DNA: TGTGCCAGCAGTTTAGCCCGTCAGGGGCCCGGCTACACCTTC.

This clonotype has only a few counts. The chain joins TRBV7-2 to TRBJ1-2; D gene uncertain. This CDR3 is 15 amino acids long. The germline V and J ends were trimmed by 5 bases and 3 bases, with 16 bases remaining between them. Germline-derived CDR1 and CDR2 are SGHTA and FQGNSA. The CDR3 nucleotides read TGTGCCAGCAGCCCGCTCCGGGCCCTTTACTATGGCTACACCTTC. Amino acids: CASSPLRALYYGYTF.

This clonotype was counted ten times or more. The rearrangement uses TRBV29-1 and TRBJ2-7; tentative D call: TRBD2 (5 bases). The length of the CDR3 is 13 residues. Germline values: CDR1 SQVTM, CDR2 ANQGSEA. The ends were cut back, 6 bases at V and 0 bases at J, with 12 bases in the middle. The CDR3 coding sequence is TGCAGCGTCCAGAGGGTGGACTCCTACGAGCAGTACTTC. This translates into CSVQRVDSYEQYF.

This clonotype was found a few times. The chain has TRBV20-1 and TRBJ2-7, with D possibly TRBD1 on 6 matching bases. Germline V gene sequence: CDR1 DFQATT, CDR2 SNEGSKA (reference sequence). The V end lost 5 bases, the J end lost 3 bases, and 14 bases lay between the germline ends. This CDR3 has 13 amino acids. This CDR3 is CSAYHREFYEQYF. CDR3 bases: TGCAGTGCTTATCACAGGGAATTCTACGAGCAGTACTTC.

This clonotype was seen only a few times. The V gene is TRBV5-1, the J gene TRBJ2-5; D gene ambiguous. Germline assignment: CDR1 SGHRS and CDR2 YFSETQ. Trimming took off 3 bases at V and 5 bases at J, with 17 bases between the two ends. The length of the CDR3 is 15 residues. CDR3 nucleotide sequence: TGCGCCAGCAGCTCGGATCCCGGCGAAGGGGAGACCCAGTACTTC. Translation gives CASSSDPGEGETQYF.

The V call is TRBV6-1, the J call TRBJ2-1; D is possibly TRBD1 (6 bases). The CDR3 covers 14 residues. Germline V gives CDR1 MNHNS, CDR2 SASEGT. The V end was cut by 2 bases, the J end by 4 bases, with 9 bases between. The CDR3 reads CASSEWTEYNEQFF. The CDR3 DNA is TGTGCCAGCAGTGAATGGACAGAGTACAATGAGCAGTTCTTC.

This clonotype turned up a few times. The chain carries TRBV7-3 and TRBJ2-3; tentatively, D is TRBD1 or TRBD2 (6 bases each). The CDR3 contains 15 residues. The V gene lost 5 bases and the J gene lost 2 bases, with 14 bases spanning the gap. Germline loops: CDR1 SGHTA, CDR2 FQGTGA. The CDR3 bases are TGTGCCAGCAGCCCCTCGGGGGCGAACACAGATACGCAGTATTTT. It codes for CASSPSGANTDTQYF.

This clonotype showed up just a few times. V and J are TRBV7-2 and TRBJ2-5; 9 positions agree with TRBD2. J gave up 4 bases and V 5 bases, and 14 bases lay outside the gene matches. Germline CDR1 SGHTA, CDR2 FQGNSA. The CDR3 extends over 17 amino acids. CDR3 DNA sequence: TGTGCCAGCAGCCCCGTCTCGGGCGGGGGGGTTTTAGAGACCCAGTACTTC. This sequence encodes CASSPVSGGGVLETQYF.

The chain couples TRBV7-9 to TRBJ1-3; a possible D gene is TRBD1 (6 bases). Germline V gene data show CDR1 as SEHNR and CDR2 as FQNEAQ (reference sequence). The V and J ends lost 5 bases and 9 bases respectively, with 17 bases between them. The CDR3 has 14 residues. DNA for the CDR3: TGTGCCAGCAGCGACCCGGGACATTGGGGCACCATATATTTT. This codes for CASSDPGHWGTIYF.

V and J are TRBV5-1 and TRBJ2-6, with TRBD1 matching 7 bases. In germline, CDR1 is SGHRS, CDR2 YFSETQ. V was clipped by 1 base and J by 0 bases; unmatched bases: 7. This CDR3 has 18 amino acids. CDR3 residues: CASSLYRDSSSGANVLTF. As DNA, the CDR3 is TGCGCCAGCAGCTTGTATAGGGACAGCTCCTCTGGGGCCAACGTCCTGACTTTC.

The genes are TRBV29-1 and TRBJ2-3; 7 nucleotides match TRBD1. The V segment lost 7 bases and the J segment 2 bases; nucleotides outside the gene matches: 9. The CDR3 is 14 amino acids. CDR1 and CDR2 (germline): SQVTM, ANQGSEA. The chain's CDR3 is CSARDSGSTDTQYF. DNA of the CDR3: TGCAGCGCCCGGGACAGTGGATCCACAGATACGCAGTATTTT.

V and J are TRBV10-3 and TRBJ2-4; maybe TRBD1 (6 bases). The J call is in doubt because the DNA end fits TRBJ2-7 better. There are 14 residues in the CDR3. CDR1 is ENHRY and CDR2 is SYGVKD in the germline V gene. CDR3: CATSNRDTSYEQYF. DNA of the CDR3: TGTGCCACCAGCAACAGGGACACGTCCTACGAGCAGTACTTC.

This clonotype was counted between two and nine times. The genes are TRBV11-2 and TRBJ2-4; tentative D call: TRBD2 (7 bases). TRBJ2-7 matches the DNA end more closely, so the J call is doubtful. CDR3 length: 14 residues. The germline V gene has CDR1 SGHAT and CDR2 FQNNGV. The chain's CDR3 is CASSPWGGAYEQYF. CDR3 coding DNA: TGTGCCAGCAGCCCCTGGGGGGGCGCCTACGAGCAGTACTTC.

This clonotype occurred a few times. The chain recombines TRBV20-1 with TRBJ2-3; D is perhaps TRBD2 (6 bases). CDR3 size: 13 residues. V was cut by 5 bases and J by 3 bases, with 12 bases left in between. In germline, CDR1 is DFQATT, CDR2 SNEGSKA (reference sequence). The CDR3 DNA follows: TGCAGTGCTCCGAGCGGGTGGACAGATACGCAGTATTTT. Its translation: CSAPSGWTDTQYF.

This clonotype was observed a handful of times. The genes are TRBV29-1 and TRBJ2-7; 11 nucleotides match TRBD2. Germline trimming cut 7 bases from V and 5 bases from J; bases unmatched to any gene: 7. Germline CDR1 is SQVTM and CDR2 is ANQGSEA. This CDR3 comprises 13 residues. The CDR3 reads CSGSGGDGNEQYF. The CDR3 nucleotides read TGCAGCGGTAGCGGGGGGGATGGAAACGAGCAGTACTTC.

This chain links TRBV15 with TRBJ1-2; TRBD1 is a possible D gene (5 bases). The CDR3 is 14 residues long. Deletions cut 0 bases from V and 4 bases from J, with 9 bases between. The V gene's germline CDR1 is LNHNV and CDR2 YYDKDF (reference sequence). The CDR3 coding sequence is TGTGCCACCAGCAGAGACAGGGATGTCTATGGCTACACCTTC. This encodes CATSRDRDVYGYTF.

This sequence joins TRBV10-2 and TRBJ2-5; 10 positions agree with TRBD2. This CDR3 has 14 residues. With 3 bases clipped from V and 2 bases from J, the junction kept 0 bases outside the gene matches. The germline V gene has CDR1 WSHSY and CDR2 SAAADI. The CDR3 loop is CASSELAGQETQYF. CDR3 in DNA: TGCGCCAGCAGTGAACTAGCGGGGCAAGAGACCCAGTACTTC.

Points on this clonotype: A read error may account for a junction end that differs from germline. The chain couples TRBV4-3 to TRBJ2-7, with unresolved D. The CDR3 sequence is 15 residues long. From germline, CDR1 is LGHNA and CDR2 YSLEER. DNA of the CDR3: TGCGTCAGCAGCCAAGAGTTAGGAGATACCTACGAGCAGTACTTC. Its translation is CVSSQELGDTYEQYF.

The V gene is TRBV2, the J gene TRBJ2-1; D perhaps matches TRBD2 (5 bases). This CDR3 spans 13 amino acids. Germline-derived CDR1 and CDR2 are SNHLY and FYNNEI. With 10 bases removed from V and 10 bases from J, the gap between germline ends came to 20 bases. CDR3 DNA: TGTGCCACCAGCACGGGGATTAGCTACGAGCAGTTCTTC. Protein sequence: CATSTGISYEQFF.

The V gene is TRBV3-1, the J gene TRBJ2-4, with 7 nucleotides matching TRBD2. CDR3 length: 13 residues. With 4 bases clipped from V and 9 bases from J, the junction kept 6 bases outside the gene matches. CDR1 and CDR2 from the germline V gene are LGHDT and YNNKEL (reference sequence). The chain's CDR3 is CASSPGLGGIQYF. The CDR3 region has the DNA TGTGCCAGCAGCCCCGGACTAGGAGGCATTCAGTACTTC.

This clonotype was seen a handful of times. The CDR3: CASSFRGRGETQYF. CDR3 coding DNA: TGCGCCAGCAGCTTCAGGGGGCGCGGGGAGACCCAGTACTTC. The chain joins TRBV5-1 to TRBJ2-5; 8 nucleotides line up with TRBD1. Germline V gene lookup returns CDR1 SGHRS and CDR2 YFSETQ. The CDR3 runs to 14 residues. The V gene end was trimmed by 2 bases and the J gene end by 5 bases; junction bases not matched to a gene: 5.

The CDR3 sequence is CASSAGLKLTDTQYF. CDR3 nucleotide sequence: TGTGCCAGCAGCGCCGGACTGAAACTCACAGATACGCAGTATTTT. The chain joins TRBV13 to TRBJ2-3, with D possibly being TRBD2 (5 bases). Germline values: CDR1 PRHDT, CDR2 FYEKMQ (reference sequence). This CDR3 comprises 15 residues. Trimming removed 5 bases at V and 2 bases at J, with 14 bases between.